This T cell receptor (beta chain) came from a study of identical twins. Note on this clonotype: The antigen remains undetermined.

Study-level points and caveats: A lower insertion count was a feature of abundant cord blood beta clonotypes, with no such feature in memory repertoires. Twins shared beta out-of-frame sequences in excess, but this excess was weaker. Within twin pairs, the out-of-frame alpha sequences they shared showed excess low generation probability.

Trimming took 5 bases from V and 5 from J; bases not matched to a gene: 9. This CDR3 has 15 residues. TCRdb re-derived calls from the 5' RACE reads in MiXCR, one entry per CDR3 protein. The sample has around 480,000 distinct CDR3 sequences, 14% seen once. The data also belong to a second study, concerning yellow fever vaccine responses in identical twins. That work contributes: Twins showed a vaccine T cell response that reportedly seemed partly convergent, partly personalized.

Source material: CD4+ T cells sorted from blood. The chain combines TRBV12-3 or TRBV12-4 with TRBJ2-1; 7 nucleotides align to TRBD1. This receptor was identified in a woman younger than 30 in good health. The chain's CDR3 is CASSATGDGNNEQFF. The CDR3 DNA is TGTGCCAGCAGTGCCACAGGGGACGGAAACAATGAGCAGTTCTTC.